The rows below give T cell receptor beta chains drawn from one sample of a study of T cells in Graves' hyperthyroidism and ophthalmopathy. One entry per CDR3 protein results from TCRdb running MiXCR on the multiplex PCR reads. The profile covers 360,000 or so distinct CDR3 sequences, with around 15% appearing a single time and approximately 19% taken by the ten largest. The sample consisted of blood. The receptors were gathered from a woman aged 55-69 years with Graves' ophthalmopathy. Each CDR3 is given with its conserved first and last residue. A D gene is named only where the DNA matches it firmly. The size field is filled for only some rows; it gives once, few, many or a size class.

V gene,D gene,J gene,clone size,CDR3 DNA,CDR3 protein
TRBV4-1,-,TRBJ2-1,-,TGCGCCAGCAGCCTAATGGGGGAGGGGGCAGGTGAGCAGTTCTTC,CASSLMGEGAGEQFF
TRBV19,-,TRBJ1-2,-,TGTGCCAGTAGTACCGTGGGACGGAGCTACACCTTC,CASSTVGRSYTF
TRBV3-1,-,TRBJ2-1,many,TGTGCCAGCAGCCAAGGTTCAGCTAGGGGGCAGTTCTTC,CASSQGSARGQFF
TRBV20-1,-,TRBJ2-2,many,TGCAGTTCCACCCACACTAACACCGGGGAGCTGTTTTTT,CSSTHTNTGELFF
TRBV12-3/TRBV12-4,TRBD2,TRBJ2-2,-,TGTGCCAGCAGTTTAGGTGTGGGACTACCGACCGGGGAGCTGTTTTTT,CASSLGVGLPTGELFF
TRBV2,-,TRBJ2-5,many,TGTGCCAGCACGTACACCTCCCAAGAGACCCAGTACTTC,CASTYTSQETQYF
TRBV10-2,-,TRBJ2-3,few,TGCGCCAGCAGTGAGGGCCCAGATACGCAGTATTTT,CASSEGPDTQYF
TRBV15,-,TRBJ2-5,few,TGTGCCACCAGCAGAGGGCAGGGAGGTACCCAAGAGACCCAGTACTTC,CATSRGQGGTQETQYF
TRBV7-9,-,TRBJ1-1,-,TGTGCCAGCAGCTCACCGGGACGGGGGAACACTGAAGCTTTCTTT,CASSSPGRGNTEAFF
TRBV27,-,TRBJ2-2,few,TGTGCCAGCAAAAAGGGCGGGATGAACACCGGGGAGCTGTTTTTT,CASKKGGMNTGELFF
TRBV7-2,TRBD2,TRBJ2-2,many,TGTGCCAGCAGCTTTGGTAGCGGGAGGGCCGGGGAGCTGTTTTTT,CASSFGSGRAGELFF
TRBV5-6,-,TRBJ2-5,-,TGTGCCAGCAGCTTGGTAGGCAGGAACCAAGAGACCCAGTACTTC,CASSLVGRNQETQYF
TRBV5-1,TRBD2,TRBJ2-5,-,TGCGCCAGCAGCTACGGACTAGCGGGACCACAAGAGACCCAGTACTTC,CASSYGLAGPQETQYF
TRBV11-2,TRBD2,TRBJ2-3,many,TGTGCCAGCAGCTTGGGAGGGAGGGCCTTAGATACGCAGTATTTT,CASSLGGRALDTQYF
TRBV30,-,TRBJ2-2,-,TGTGCCTGGAGTGTATCGCGCGTCTCAGGGGAGCTGTTTTTT,CAWSVSRVSGELFF
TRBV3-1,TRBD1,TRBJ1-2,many,TGTGCCAGCAGCCCGACAGGGTTTGGCTACACCTTC,CASSPTGFGYTF
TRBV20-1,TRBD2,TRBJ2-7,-,TGCAGTGCTAGAGATCGTGGCTCCGAGGGACTAGCGGCCTACGAGCAGTACTTC,CSARDRGSEGLAAYEQYF
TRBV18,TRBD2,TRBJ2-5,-,TGTGCCAGCTCACCAAGCGGGATACAAGAGACCCAGTACTTC,CASSPSGIQETQYF
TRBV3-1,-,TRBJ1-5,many,TGTGCCAGCAGCCAGCGGGGTTATAGCAATCAGCCCCAGCATTTT,CASSQRGYSNQPQHF
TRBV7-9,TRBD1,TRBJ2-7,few,TGTGCCAGCAGCTTAGCAGTGGGACAGGGAAGCTCCTACGAGCAGTACTTC,CASSLAVGQGSSYEQYF
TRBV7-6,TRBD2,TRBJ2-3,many,TGTGCCAGCAGCTTAAGTTGGACGGGAGGGCCGCGCACAGATACGCAGTATTTT,CASSLSWTGGPRTDTQYF
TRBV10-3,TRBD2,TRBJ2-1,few,TGTGCCATCAGCGCCGGGACTAGCGAGGGTGAGCAGTTCTTC,CAISAGTSEGEQFF
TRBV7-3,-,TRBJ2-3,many,TGTGCCAGCAGCTTAAACCTTAGGGGCACAGATACGCAGTATTTT,CASSLNLRGTDTQYF
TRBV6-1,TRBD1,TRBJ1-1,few,TGTGCCAGCAGTTTCAATCACGACAGGGACACTGAAGCTTTCTTT,CASSFNHDRDTEAFF
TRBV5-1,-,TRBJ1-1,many,TGCGCCAGCAGCTTGGGAAGTCAGAACACTGAAGCTTTCTTT,CASSLGSQNTEAFF
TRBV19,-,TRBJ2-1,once,TGTGCCAGTACCCTTGGGGGGGGCCAAGGATACTACAATGAGCAGTTCTTC,CASTLGGGQGYYNEQFF
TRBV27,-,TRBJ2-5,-,TGTGCCAGCAGGGAGGGTGGGGGGCGAAGGCTCCAAGAGACCCAGTACTTC,CASREGGGRRLQETQYF
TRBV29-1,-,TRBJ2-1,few,TGCAGCGTGGGGGGGGCAGGGAGTCACAATGAGCAGTTCTTC,CSVGGAGSHNEQFF
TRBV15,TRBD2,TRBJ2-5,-,TGTGCCACCAGGGGACTAGCGGGGGTCCAAGAGACCCAGTACTTC,CATRGLAGVQETQYF
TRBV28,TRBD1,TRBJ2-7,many,TGTGCCAGCAGTTCCTACAGGGGATCCCACTACGAGCAGTACTTC,CASSSYRGSHYEQYF
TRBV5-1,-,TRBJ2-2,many,TGCGCCAGCAGCTTGGTCACAGGGACTGGGGAGCTGTTTTTT,CASSLVTGTGELFF
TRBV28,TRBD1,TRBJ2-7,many,TGTGCCAGCAGACCTACAGGGGGCGTAAGAAACGAGCAGTACTTC,CASRPTGGVRNEQYF
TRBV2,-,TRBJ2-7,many,TGTGCCAGCAGTGAGGCTAGCATCTCCTACGAGCAGTACTTC,CASSEASISYEQYF
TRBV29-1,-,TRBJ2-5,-,TGCAGCGCCGGAGAGGAGACCCAGTACTTC,CSAGEETQYF
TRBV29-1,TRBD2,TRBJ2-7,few,TGCAGCGTTGTAGGGGGCCGGGATCCCGGGACTAGCGGGAGATACGAGCAGTACTTC,CSVVGGRDPGTSGRYEQYF
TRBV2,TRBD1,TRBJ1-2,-,TGTGCCAGCAGAAGGGGGCACTATGGCTACACCTTC,CASRRGHYGYTF
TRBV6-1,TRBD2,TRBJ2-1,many,TGTGCCAGCAGCCATCAGGGCGGGAGGGACAATGAGCAGTTCTTC,CASSHQGGRDNEQFF
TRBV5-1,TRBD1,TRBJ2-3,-,TGCGCCAGCAGCTGGGGACAGGCCGCAGGTAATACGCAGTATTTT,CASSWGQAAGNTQYF
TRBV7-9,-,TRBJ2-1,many,TGTGCCAGCAGCGAAGGGGGTAGCGAGTACAATGAGCAGTTCTTC,CASSEGGSEYNEQFF
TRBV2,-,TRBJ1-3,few,TGTGCCAGCAGAACAGGCGCTGGAAACACCATATATTTT,CASRTGAGNTIYF
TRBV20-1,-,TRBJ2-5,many,TGCAGTGCTTCAGACAGGCCTCAAGAGACCCAGTACTTC,CSASDRPQETQYF
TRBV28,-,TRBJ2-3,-,TGTGCCAGCAGTTCACCGATGCGGGGAGCATATGAAACAGATACGCAGTATTTT,CASSSPMRGAYETDTQYF
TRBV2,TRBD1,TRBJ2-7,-,TGTGCCAGCAGGGGAACAGGGGCCTACGAGCAGTACTTC,CASRGTGAYEQYF
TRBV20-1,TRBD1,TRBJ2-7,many,TGCAGTGCTAGAGATCAGAACAGGGGTTACGAGCAGTACTTC,CSARDQNRGYEQYF
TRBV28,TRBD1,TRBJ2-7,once,TGTGCCAGCAGTAAGGGACAGGGGAAGGACGAGCAGTACTTC,CASSKGQGKDEQYF
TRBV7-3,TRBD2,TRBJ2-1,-,TGTGCCAGCAGCCCCTACGTGGGGACTAGCGGCTCCTACAATGAGCAGTTCTTC,CASSPYVGTSGSYNEQFF
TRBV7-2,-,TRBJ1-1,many,TGTGCCAGCAGCCCAGGGGTCGGGGAAGGCACTGAAGCTTTCTTT,CASSPGVGEGTEAFF
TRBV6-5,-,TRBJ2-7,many,TGTGCCAGCAGTTACTCTACGGACGGTTCCTACGAGCAGTACTTC,CASSYSTDGSYEQYF
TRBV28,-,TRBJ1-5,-,TGTGCCGGCAGCTCCGGGACTCCACGGGGACAGCCCCAGCATTTT,CAGSSGTPRGQPQHF
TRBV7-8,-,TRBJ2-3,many,TGTGCCAGCAGCCCCGAGGGGGGGGGTACAGATACGCAGTATTTT,CASSPEGGGTDTQYF
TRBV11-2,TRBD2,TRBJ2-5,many,TGTGCCAGCAGCTTAGGAGTCGGGACTAGCGGAGAAGAGACCCAGTACTTC,CASSLGVGTSGEETQYF
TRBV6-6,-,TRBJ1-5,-,TGTGCCAGCAGTTACTCTACAGGCGGCTATAGCAATCAGCCCCAGCATTTT,CASSYSTGGYSNQPQHF